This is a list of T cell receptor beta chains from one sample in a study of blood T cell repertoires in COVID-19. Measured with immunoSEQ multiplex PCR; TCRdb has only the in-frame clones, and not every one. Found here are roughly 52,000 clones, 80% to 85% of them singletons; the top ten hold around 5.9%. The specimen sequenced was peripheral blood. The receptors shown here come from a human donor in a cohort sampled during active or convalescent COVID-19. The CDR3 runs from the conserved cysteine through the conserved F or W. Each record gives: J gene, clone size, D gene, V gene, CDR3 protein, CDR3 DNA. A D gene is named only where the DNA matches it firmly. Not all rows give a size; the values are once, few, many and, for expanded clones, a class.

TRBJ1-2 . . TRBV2 CASSELKSGGYTF TGTGCCAGCAGTGAGTTAAAGTCCGGTGGCTACACCTTC
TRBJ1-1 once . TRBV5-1 CASSLAAGQPNTEAFF TGCGCCAGCAGCTTGGCCGCTGGACAGCCGAACACTGAAGCTTTCTTT
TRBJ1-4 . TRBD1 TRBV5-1 CASSAGQGADEKLFF TGCGCCAGCAGCGCAGGACAGGGGGCGGATGAAAAACTGTTTTTT
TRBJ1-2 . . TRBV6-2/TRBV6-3 CASSLQGSNGYTF TGTGCCAGCAGTTTACAGGGATCGAATGGCTACACCTTC
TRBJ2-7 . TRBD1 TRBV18 CASSPNGQGAWEQYF TGTGCCAGCTCACCAAACGGACAGGGGGCGTGGGAGCAGTACTTC
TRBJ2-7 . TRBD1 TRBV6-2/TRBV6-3 CASSPPGTGAFEQYF TGTGCCAGCAGCCCGCCCGGGACAGGGGCATTCGAGCAGTACTTC
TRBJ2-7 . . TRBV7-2 CASSRDSITYEQYF TGTGCCAGCAGCCGGGACTCGATCACCTACGAGCAGTACTTC
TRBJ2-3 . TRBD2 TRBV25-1 CASSEGTSGVIDTQYF TGTGCCAGCAGTGAAGGGACTAGCGGGGTAATAGATACGCAGTATTTT
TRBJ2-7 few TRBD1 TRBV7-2 CASSSRGQGSSYEQYF TGTGCCAGCAGCTCTAGAGGACAGGGCAGCTCCTACGAGCAGTACTTC
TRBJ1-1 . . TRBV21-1 CASSNEAEAFF TGTGCCAGCAGCAACGAGGCTGAAGCTTTCTTT
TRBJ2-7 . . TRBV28 CASTEGTPYEQYF TGTGCCAGCACGGAGGGAACCCCCTACGAGCAGTACTTC
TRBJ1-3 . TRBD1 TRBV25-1 CASSTGTVDWNTIYF TGTGCCAGCAGTACCGGGACAGTTGATTGGAACACCATATATTTT
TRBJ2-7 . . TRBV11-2 CASNGQGKAYEQYF TGTGCCAGTAATGGGCAGGGTAAGGCCTACGAGCAGTACTTC
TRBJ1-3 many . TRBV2 CASTTGWTGNTIYF TGTGCCAGCACGACAGGCTGGACTGGAAACACCATATATTTT
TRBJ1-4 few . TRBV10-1 CASSGQGGEKLFF TGCGCCAGCAGTGGACAAGGAGGCGAAAAACTGTTTTTT
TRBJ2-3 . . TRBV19 CASRTRGGADTQYF TGTGCCAGCAGAACAAGGGGGGGGGCAGATACGCAGTATTTT
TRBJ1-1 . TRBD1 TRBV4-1 CASRHPTGTGITEAFF TGCGCCAGCAGGCATCCCACCGGGACAGGGATCACTGAAGCTTTCTTT
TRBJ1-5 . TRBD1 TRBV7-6 CASSLKAGGLDQPQHF TGTGCCAGCAGCTTAAAGGCAGGGGGATTGGATCAGCCCCAGCATTTT
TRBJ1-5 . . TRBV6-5 CASTHSSNQPQHF TGTGCCAGCACCCACAGTAGCAATCAGCCCCAGCATTTT
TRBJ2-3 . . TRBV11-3 CASSQNSGASTDTQYF TGTGCCAGCAGCCAGAATAGCGGAGCTAGCACAGATACGCAGTATTTT
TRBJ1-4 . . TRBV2 CASSGQLATNEKLFF TGTGCCAGCAGTGGACAGCTTGCAACTAATGAAAAACTGTTTTTT
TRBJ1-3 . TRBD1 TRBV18 CASSPPTGGDGNTIYF TGTGCCAGCTCACCACCGACAGGGGGCGATGGAAACACCATATATTTT
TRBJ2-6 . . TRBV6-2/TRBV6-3 CASSYLSFGANVLTF TGTGCCAGCAGTTACTTGTCCTTTGGGGCCAACGTCCTGACTTTC
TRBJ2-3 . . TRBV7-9 CASSLVLGALDTQYF TGTGCCAGCAGCTTAGTTTTGGGGGCACTGGATACGCAGTATTTT
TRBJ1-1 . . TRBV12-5 CASGLSSEAFF TGTGCTAGTGGTTTGAGCTCTGAAGCTTTCTTT
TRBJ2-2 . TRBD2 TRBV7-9 CASSISSGGRTGELFF TGTGCCAGCAGCATCTCTAGCGGGGGGCGGACCGGGGAGCTGTTTTTT